This entry features one T cell receptor (beta chain) sequence. The antigen remains undetermined. The data originate from a study of T cell responses to AZD1222 COVID-19 vaccine. Second doses were pooled across both intervals (about 4 or about 12 weeks). CDR3 length: 13 residues. Germline V gene sequence: CDR1 MDHEN, CDR2 SYDVKM. V lost 6 bases, J lost 8 bases, and 9 bases stayed unmatched. This table comes from immunoSEQ multiplex PCR, and its TCRdb copy is limited to in-frame clones, with some not included. The table shows approximately 80,000 clones, with 70% to 90% occurring only once. Overall study findings and caveats: Spike-specific TCR depth and breadth grew after two AZD1222 doses.

J is TRBJ1-2 and V is TRBV28, with TRBD1 matching over 7 bases. The receptor's source is an adult who received the AZD1222 COVID-19 vaccine. The sample here was peripheral blood, taken 28 days after the second AZD1222 dose. CDR3 coding DNA: TGTGCCAGCAGCAGCAATAACAGGGGAGGCTACACCTTC. Translated: CASSSNNRGGYTF.